This T cell receptor beta chain was obtained from a study of T cell repertoires in cytomegalovirus infection. Study-level information: Public signatures in TCR beta pointed to CMV infection and matching HLA type.

The study's findings and limits: Dominant in the ex vivo response were TCR beta clonotypes restricted by HLA-C and specific for CMV. The cumulative frequency of public TCR beta families identified carriers of CMV plus the relevant HLA.

This clonotype has just a few counts. Antigen: not known. TCRdb used MiXCR to reprocess the reads, holding one entry per CDR3 protein. The sample consists of about 150,000 distinct CDR3 sequences, less than 25% of them appearing once. The length of the CDR3 is 14 residues. Germline V gene lookup returns CDR1 SNHLY and CDR2 FYNNEI. Trimming removed 3 bases at V and 2 bases at J, with 8 bases between. The gene calls are TRBV2 and TRBJ1-5; D might be TRBD1 (5 bases). The specimen was PBMCs. The sequence came from a human donor in good health (CMV status not recorded). Some clones in this sample may be carry-over from other donors' samples. CDR3 bases: TGTGCCAGCAGTGACAGGGATCGCAATCAGCCCCAGCATTTT. It yields the protein CASSDRDRNQPQHF.